The 27 T cell receptor beta chains given below trace back to one sample, sequenced in a study of blood T cell repertoires in COVID-19. The protocol was immunoSEQ multiplex PCR, while the TCRdb copy is restricted to in-frame clones and leaves out a portion. The repertoire has tens of thousands of clones, about nine tenths of them found once; the top ten carry approximately 15%. Sequenced sample: peripheral blood. These receptors were collected from a human donor in a cohort sampled during active COVID-19.

This clone was counted a single time. The V call is TRBV7-8, the J call TRBJ1-3, with no clear D. CDR3 size: 12 residues. The V gene's germline CDR1 is SGHVS and CDR2 FQNEAQ. V was clipped by 2 bases and J by 7 bases, with 6 bases between them. The CDR3 sequence is CASSLTANTIYF. CDR3 DNA: TGTGCCAGCAGCTTAACTGCTAACACCATATATTTT.

The J gene is TRBJ2-1, the V gene TRBV4-3, with TRBD2 matching 10 bases. This CDR3 is 15 amino acids long. Per the germline V gene, CDR1 is LGHNA and CDR2 is YSLEER. The V and J ends lost 0 bases and 8 bases, in that order; junction bases with no gene match: 4. The CDR3 DNA reads as TGCGCCAGCAGCCAAGAGGAGCGGGGGGGCTATGAGCAGTTCTTC. Its translation is CASSQEERGGYEQFF.

V is TRBV9 and J is TRBJ2-1; 10 bases map to TRBD2. CDR3 length equals 15 residues. Trimming removed 0 bases from V and 7 bases from J; junction bases left unmatched: 4. CDR1 is SGDLS and CDR2 is YYNGEE in the germline V gene. The DNA of the CDR3 is TGTGCCAGCAGCGTAGGGCTAGCGGGAGCTAATGAGCAGTTCTTC. Its translation is CASSVGLAGANEQFF.

The J gene is TRBJ1-2, the V gene TRBV2; TRBD1 matches 8 bases. The V gene's germline CDR1 is SNHLY and CDR2 FYNNEI. V was pared by 4 bases and J by 8 bases, with 6 bases of the junction left unmatched. The CDR3 sequence is 13 residues long. The CDR3 loop reads CASSVTGVNGYTF. The CDR3 nucleotides are TGTGCCAGCAGTGTGACAGGGGTTAACGGCTACACCTTC.

The chain couples TRBV7-2 to TRBJ2-7, with D perhaps TRBD2 (6 bases). There are 14 residues in the CDR3. The V end lost 3 bases, the J end lost 3 bases, and 12 bases lay between the germline ends. In germline, CDR1 is SGHTA, CDR2 FQGNSA. This CDR3 is CASSFGRGGYEQYF. CDR3 DNA sequence: TGTGCCAGCAGCTTTGGGCGGGGAGGCTACGAGCAGTACTTC.

The chain combines TRBV6-5 with TRBJ2-2, with TRBD1 as a possible D gene (5 bases). CDR1 is MNHEY and CDR2 is SVGAGI in the germline V gene. This CDR3 spans 14 amino acids. V lost 3 bases, J lost 6 bases, and 11 bases lay in between. The CDR3 DNA reads as TGTGCCAGCAGTTATCAGGGTTGGGCCGGGGAGCTGTTTTTT. Amino acid sequence: CASSYQGWAGELFF.

This clone was found once. The chain recombines TRBV7-9 with TRBJ2-7, with 12 bases fitting TRBD1. V lost 5 bases, J lost 5 bases, and 7 bases stayed unmatched. CDR3 length: 15 residues. Per germline, CDR1 SEHNR and CDR2 FQNEAQ (reference sequence). In DNA, the CDR3 is TGTGCCAGCAGCCCGCCCGGGACAGGGGGCGACGAGCAGTACTTC. As protein: CASSPPGTGGDEQYF.

This clone was detected only once. This chain connects TRBV28 to TRBJ1-4, with D hard to call. Germline values: CDR1 MDHEN, CDR2 SYDVKM. Between the trimmed V and J ends, which lost 8 bases and 2 bases, there was a span of 6 bases. The CDR3 length is 12 residues. In DNA form, the CDR3 reads TGTGCCAGCCGAAGCACTAATGAAAAACTGTTTTTT. Translated, it gives CASRSTNEKLFF. Combining the CDR3 with reference TRBV28 and TRBJ1-4 gives the whole variable domain DVKVTQSSRYLVKRTGEKVFLECVQDMDHENMFWYRQDPGLGLRLIYFSYDVKMKEKGDIPEGYSVSREKKERFSLILESASTNQTSMYLCASRSTNEKLFFGSGTQLSVL.

The V gene is TRBV3-1 (or the pseudogene TRBV3-2), the J gene TRBJ1-2; D is perhaps TRBD1 (6 bases). Trimming took off 4 bases at V and 1 base at J, with 10 bases between the two ends. The V gene's germline CDR1 is LGHDT and CDR2 YNNKEL (reference sequence). The CDR3 is 14 amino acids. Here the CDR3 reads CASSLDRINYGYTF. In DNA, the CDR3 is TGTGCCAGCAGCCTGGACAGAATTAACTATGGCTACACCTTC.

The chain links TRBV14 to TRBJ1-5; D possibly corresponds to TRBD1 (5 bases). The CDR3 has 17 amino acids. V gave up 0 bases and J gave up 3 bases, with 15 bases separating them. Germline V gene data show CDR1 as SGHDN and CDR2 as FVKESK. CDR3 in DNA: TGTGCCAGCAGCCAAGAATGGAAGAAGACAGTCAATCAGCCCCAGCATTTT. Protein: CASSQEWKKTVNQPQHF. The complete variable domain, with remaining parts taken from reference TRBV14 and TRBJ1-5, reads EAGVTQFPSHSVIEKGQTVTLRCDPISGHDNLYWYRRVMGKEIKFLLHFVKESKQDESGMPNNRFLAERTGGTYSTLKVQPAELEDSGVYFCASSQEWKKTVNQPQHFGDGTRLSIL.

V usage is TRBV7-8 and J usage is TRBJ2-3; 7 bases fit TRBD2. The germline V gene has CDR1 SGHVS and CDR2 FQNEAQ. This CDR3 contains 17 residues. The V and J ends lost 1 base and 3 bases, in that order; junction bases with no gene match: 10. The CDR3 region has the DNA TGTGCCAGCAGCTTAGTCTGGCGGGGGATCGGGACAGATACGCAGTATTTT. Its protein product is CASSLVWRGIGTDTQYF.

The gene calls are TRBV7-2 and TRBJ1-2; D may be TRBD1 (6 bases). Trimming stripped 3 bases from V and 6 bases from J, with 11 bases between. Germline V gene sequence: CDR1 SGHTA, CDR2 FQGNSA. CDR3 size: 13 residues. CDR3 bases: TGTGCCAGCAGCTTGGGAGCAGGGGATGGCTACACCTTC. Translation: CASSLGAGDGYTF.

V is TRBV27 and J is TRBJ1-1; D is unclear. The CDR3 loop spans 14 amino acids. Between the trimmed V and J ends, which lost 8 bases and 4 bases, there was a span of 17 bases. Germline values: CDR1 MNHEY, CDR2 SMNVEV (reference sequence). CDR3 bases: TGTGCCAGCCGGGATGGGTTGCAGCCCACTGAAGCTTTCTTT. Amino acid sequence: CASRDGLQPTEAFF.

V and J are TRBV29-1 and TRBJ2-1, with D perhaps TRBD1 (6 bases). This CDR3 is built from 13 residues. Per germline, CDR1 SQVTM and CDR2 ANQGSEA. Trimming shortened V by 3 bases and J by 2 bases, and 8 bases separated the two germline ends. The CDR3 DNA is TGCAGCGTTGACCCAGGGGCCTACAATGAGCAGTTCTTC. This gives the protein CSVDPGAYNEQFF.

This clone appeared a few times. The rearrangement joins TRBV7-3 to TRBJ1-6; TRBD1 might be the D (5 bases). V gave up 11 bases and J gave up 6 bases, with 11 bases separating them. Germline-derived CDR1 and CDR2 are SGHTA and FQGTGA. This CDR3 is 12 amino acids long. The CDR3 DNA reads TGTGCCCCGGCAGGGTTTAATTCACCCCTCCACTTT. As protein: CAPAGFNSPLHF.

This rearrangement joins TRBV5-1 to TRBJ1-1; D perhaps matches TRBD1 (5 bases). CDR1 is SGHRS and CDR2 is YFSETQ in the germline V gene. V was pared by 5 bases and J by 5 bases, with 13 bases between. This CDR3 has 13 residues. The CDR3 nucleotides are TGCGCCAGCAGTTGGGTGGGGGGAACTGAAGCTTTCTTT. It codes for CASSWVGGTEAFF.

The chain combines TRBV5-1 with TRBJ1-2, with D possibly being TRBD1 (6 bases). V shed 4 bases and J shed 2 bases, with 12 bases lying between them. The CDR3 extends over 14 amino acids. Per germline, CDR1 SGHRS and CDR2 YFSETQ. The DNA of the CDR3 is TGCGCCAGCAGCGGGGACACATTAAACTATGGCTACACCTTC. It translates to CASSGDTLNYGYTF.

The chain recombines TRBV6-1 with TRBJ2-1; TRBD2 matches 8 bases. This CDR3 is 16 amino acids long. V gave up 2 bases and J gave up 5 bases; unmatched junction bases: 8. Per germline, CDR1 MNHNS and CDR2 SASEGT. The CDR3 loop reads CASSEQLAGGNNEQFF. DNA of the CDR3: TGTGCCAGCAGTGAACAGCTTGCGGGGGGTAACAATGAGCAGTTCTTC.

This clone was seen once. The rearrangement uses TRBV3-1 (or the pseudogene TRBV3-2) and TRBJ1-2, with 9 positions matching TRBD1. The V and J ends lost 2 bases and 8 bases, in that order; junction bases with no gene match: 18. The CDR3 spans 18 residues. Germline-derived CDR1 and CDR2 are LGHDT and YNNKEL (reference sequence). CDR3 in DNA: TGTGCCAGCAGCCAATGTGGCGTCGGGGACAGGGAAGCCCGGGGCTACACCTTC. This gives the protein CASSQCGVGDREARGYTF.

The chain is built from TRBV11-2 and TRBJ2-7; D unclear. The V gene's germline CDR1 is SGHAT and CDR2 FQNNGV. The CDR3 contains 12 residues. The ends were cut back, 7 bases at V and 5 bases at J, with 12 bases in the middle. In DNA form, the CDR3 reads TGTGCCAGCAACCTCATGGGCGACGAGCAGTACTTC. Amino acids: CASNLMGDEQYF.

The V gene is TRBV6-6, the J gene TRBJ1-1; 7 bases match TRBD1. CDR1 and CDR2 (germline): MNHNY, SVGAGI (reference sequence). The J segment lost 6 bases and the V segment lost 5 bases, leaving 21 bases of the junction unmatched. This CDR3 has 18 amino acids. The CDR3 DNA sequence: TGTGCCAGCAGTCGAACTCTCAACAGGGGAAGCCGACGGGCTGAAGCTTTCTTT. Amino acids: CASSRTLNRGSRRAEAFF.

The genes are TRBV2 and TRBJ2-1; 11 bases are a match to TRBD1. V lost 5 bases and J lost 4; bases outside the gene matches: 7. Germline V gene sequence: CDR1 SNHLY, CDR2 FYNNEI. The CDR3 spans 16 residues. CDR3 amino acids: CASSHPGQGVYNEQFF. Here the CDR3 DNA reads TGTGCCAGCAGTCACCCGGGACAGGGGGTTTACAATGAGCAGTTCTTC.

For the CDR3, the DNA is TGCAGCGTTGATTTCCGAGGTGAAGCTTTCTTT. Protein product: CSVDFRGEAFF. The chain is built from TRBV29-1 and TRBJ1-1, with unresolved D. CDR1 SQVTM and CDR2 ANQGSEA come from the germline V gene. CDR3 length: 11 residues. V dropped 3 bases and J dropped 7 bases, with 9 bases sitting between them.

CDR3 coding DNA: TGTGCCAGCGGAGATCAGGGATGGACTGAAGCTTTCTTT. Amino acids: CASGDQGWTEAFF. The chain joins TRBV6-5 to TRBJ1-1, with D possibly being TRBD1 (5 bases). Germline V CDR1 and CDR2: MNHEY, SVGAGI. This CDR3 spans 13 amino acids. Trimming pared 8 bases from V and 5 bases from J, leaving 15 bases between.

The chain carries TRBV11-2 and TRBJ2-7; D unresolved. The CDR3 loop spans 11 amino acids. With 5 bases removed from V and 3 bases from J, the gap between germline ends came to 5 bases. Germline V CDR1 and CDR2: SGHAT, FQNNGV. The CDR3 bases are TGTGCCAGCAGCCCCGGCTACGAGCAGTACTTC. Translation gives CASSPGYEQYF.

The chain joins TRBV6-5 to TRBJ1-4; the D gene is possibly TRBD1 (5 bases). Trimming took off 0 bases at V and 8 bases at J, with 13 bases between the two ends. CDR1 is MNHEY and CDR2 is SVGAGI in the germline V gene. There are 15 residues in the CDR3. The CDR3 DNA reads as TGTGCCAGCAGTTACTCGGGCAGGGTGTGGGAAAAACTGTTTTTT. It yields the protein CASSYSGRVWEKLFF.

As DNA, the CDR3 is TGTGCCTGGACTGGTGGAGGCGGCTACACCTTC. It codes for CAWTGGGGYTF. The rearrangement links TRBV30 to TRBJ1-2; D ambiguous. CDR1 and CDR2 (germline): GTSNPN, SVGIG (reference sequence). This CDR3 spans 11 amino acids. V was cut by 4 bases and J by 8 bases, with 11 bases left in between.